This TCR beta chain stems from a study of shared clonotypes between healthy human individuals. Study-wide results and caveats: Non-shared clonotypes displayed generation probabilities falling below those of clonotypes present in all four donors.

Comments on this clone: Its antigen remains unidentified.

The CDR3 runs to 16 residues. Germline CDR1 LNHNV, CDR2 YYDKDF (reference sequence). V lost 4 bases to trimming and J lost 3 bases; unmatched junction nucleotides: 10. Within Nashville, Tennessee resided all donors, each a Caucasian adult. Each sorted subset replicate got 200 ng genomic DNA, roughly 30,000 genomes. Produced via immunoSEQ multiplex PCR; TCRdb's table is partial and in-frame only. The table shows 650,000 to 700,000 clones, with 80% to 95% occurring only once. Sequencing was carried out using memory CD8+ T cells from PBMCs. The subset was: CD45RO+ cells pooled with CCR7-negative TemRA cells. The receptor comes from a young man in good health. Some clones in this sample may be carry-over from other donors' samples. This chain joins TRBV15 and TRBJ2-3; TRBD2 matches at 7 bases. The DNA for the CDR3 is TGTGCCACCAGCACAAGGGGTGGCGGGAGTACAGATACGCAGTATTTT. Protein product: CATSTRGGGSTDTQYF.